These T cell receptor beta chains were read from a single sample in a study of blood T cell repertoires in COVID-19. Using immunoSEQ multiplex PCR, the repertoire was profiled, and TCRdb retains in-frame clones only, with some absent. The sample contains about 240,000 clones, more than 75% of which appear only once. The material sequenced was PBMCs or T cells enriched from blood (not recorded which). The receptors shown here come from a woman between 40 and 50 years old with acute COVID-19. Both conserved end residues are part of each CDR3. D genes are given only for firm matches. Clone size is stated in some rows and not others, as once, few, many or a class when expanded.

TRBJ1-1	11	TRBV19	NA	NA	CASIGGGEAFF	TGTGCCAGTATAGGGGGGGGCGAAGCTTTCTTT
TRBJ2-1	12	TRBV30	NA	NA	CAWSVLNPEQFF	TGTGCCTGGAGTGTACTTAACCCTGAGCAGTTCTTC
TRBJ2-7	14	TRBV6-5	TRBD2	NA	CASSLAGGRYEQYF	TGTGCCAGCAGCCTAGCGGGAGGAAGATACGAGCAGTACTTC
TRBJ2-3	13	TRBV10-2	NA	NA	CASSVTSTDTQYF	TGCGCCAGCAGTGTTACTAGCACAGATACGCAGTATTTT
TRBJ1-1	15	TRBV5-1	NA	NA	CASSLAGTPNTEAFF	TGCGCCAGCAGCTTGGCCGGGACACCGAACACTGAAGCTTTCTTT
TRBJ2-2	15	TRBV11-1	TRBD2	NA	CATPGSSGNTGELFF	TGTGCCACACCAGGGTCTAGCGGGAACACCGGGGAGCTGTTTTTT
TRBJ2-3	13	TRBV11-1	NA	NA	CASSTQGSDTQYF	TGTGCCAGCAGCACACAGGGATCAGATACGCAGTATTTT
TRBJ1-1	16	TRBV28	NA	NA	CASSLSGLDKWVMAFF	TGTGCCAGCAGTTTATCGGGGTTGGATAAGTGGGTGATGGCTTTCTTT
TRBJ1-6	15	TRBV6-1	NA	NA	CASSEGAAYNSPLHF	TGTGCCAGCAGTGAAGGGGCCGCTTATAATTCACCCCTCCACTTT
TRBJ2-7	13	TRBV12-3/TRBV12-4	TRBD2	NA	CASTDSGRGEQYF	TGTGCCAGCACCGATAGCGGGAGGGGCGAGCAGTACTTC
TRBJ2-1	14	TRBV24-1	NA	once	CATSGGRSYNEQFF	TGTGCCACCAGTGGCGGCAGATCCTACAATGAGCAGTTCTTC
TRBJ2-5	16	TRBV10-2	TRBD2	few	CASSESTLAGVETQYF	TGCGCCAGCAGTGAGTCAACACTAGCGGGAGTGGAGACCCAGTACTTC
TRBJ2-5	15	TRBV5-1	NA	NA	CASVRGGGTQETQYF	TGCGCCAGCGTACGAGGGGGAGGGACCCAAGAGACCCAGTACTTC
TRBJ2-3	14	TRBV7-7	NA	once	CASSLGERGNTQYF	TGTGCTAGCAGCTTAGGAGAGCGAGGGAATACGCAGTATTTT
TRBJ2-2	15	TRBV5-6	NA	NA	CASSGGDRDTGELFF	TGTGCCAGCAGCGGAGGGGACCGAGACACCGGGGAGCTGTTTTTT
TRBJ2-1	14	TRBV5-1	NA	NA	CASSLDSGRDEQFF	TGCGCCAGCAGCTTGGATTCCGGGAGAGATGAGCAGTTCTTC
TRBJ1-2	15	TRBV6-5	NA	NA	CASSYSGGANYGYTF	TGTGCCAGCAGTTACTCGGGGGGAGCTAACTATGGCTACACCTTC
TRBJ2-7	13	TRBV29-1	TRBD1	once	CSGGPGQGVEQYF	TGCAGCGGGGGCCCAGGACAGGGGGTCGAGCAGTACTTC
TRBJ2-2	11	TRBV19	NA	few	CASSRVGELFF	TGTGCCAGTAGTCGGGTCGGGGAGCTGTTTTTT
TRBJ2-1	14	TRBV5-1	NA	once	CASSLGLGRDEQFF	TGCGCCAGCAGCTTGGGCCTAGGGAGAGATGAGCAGTTCTTC
TRBJ2-7	15	TRBV20-1	TRBD2	NA	CSASFSSAGGYEQYF	TGCAGTGCTAGTTTCTCTTCCGCGGGAGGATACGAGCAGTACTTC
TRBJ2-1	17	TRBV14	TRBD1	NA	CASSQDRQGANYNEQFF	TGTGCCAGCAGCCAAGACCGACAGGGGGCCAACTACAATGAGCAGTTCTTC
TRBJ2-5	14	TRBV6-5	NA	NA	CASRIGGVEETQYF	TGTGCCAGCCGGATCGGAGGGGTAGAGGAGACCCAGTACTTC
TRBJ2-1	13	TRBV6-5	NA	NA	CASSGTAIGEQFF	TGTGCCAGCAGCGGGACTGCCATAGGGGAGCAGTTCTTC
TRBJ1-3	18	TRBV4-1	TRBD1	NA	CASSQPRQGVSSGNTIYF	TGCGCCAGCAGCCAACCGCGACAGGGGGTGAGCTCTGGAAACACCATATATTTT
TRBJ2-5	17	TRBV5-4	TRBD1	NA	CASSSGQGSTLRETQYF	TGTGCCAGCAGCTCCGGACAGGGCAGTACCCTCCGGGAGACCCAGTACTTC
TRBJ1-4	13	TRBV2	NA	NA	CASGRDASEKLFF	TGTGCCAGTGGCCGGGATGCCAGTGAAAAACTGTTTTTT
TRBJ2-3	13	TRBV11-3	NA	NA	CASSRGGEDTQYF	TGTGCCAGCAGCCGCGGTGGGGAGGATACGCAGTATTTT
TRBJ2-2	16	TRBV11-3	TRBD2	NA	CASSSTTGGFTGELFF	TGTGCCAGCAGCTCCACCACGGGGGGGTTCACCGGGGAGCTGTTTTTT
TRBJ1-2	15	TRBV2	NA	NA	CASSETRDSYYGYTF	TGTGCCAGCAGTGAGACCCGGGACTCCTATTATGGCTACACCTTC
TRBJ2-5	15	TRBV19	NA	once	CASSLGGGGGETQYF	TGTGCCAGTAGTCTCGGGGGAGGAGGTGGGGAGACCCAGTACTTC